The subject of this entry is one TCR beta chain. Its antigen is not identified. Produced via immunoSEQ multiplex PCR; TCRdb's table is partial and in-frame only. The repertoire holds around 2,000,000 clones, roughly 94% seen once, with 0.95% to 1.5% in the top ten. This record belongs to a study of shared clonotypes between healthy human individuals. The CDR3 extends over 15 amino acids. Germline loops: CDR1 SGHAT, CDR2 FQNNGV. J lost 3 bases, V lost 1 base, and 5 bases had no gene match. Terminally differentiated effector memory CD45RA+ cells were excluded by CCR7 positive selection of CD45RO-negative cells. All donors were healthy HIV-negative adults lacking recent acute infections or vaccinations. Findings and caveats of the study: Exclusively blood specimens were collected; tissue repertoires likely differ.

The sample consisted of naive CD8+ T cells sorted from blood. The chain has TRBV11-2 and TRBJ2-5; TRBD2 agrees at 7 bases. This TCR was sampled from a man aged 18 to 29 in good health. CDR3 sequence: CASSLVAGLKETQYF. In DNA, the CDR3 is TGTGCCAGCAGCTTAGTAGCGGGCCTAAAAGAGACCCAGTACTTC.